Listed below are T cell receptor beta chains from one sample, sequenced in a study of sequential checkpoint blockade in melanoma. Some clones are missing from TCRdb's copy, which holds only in-frame ones; the method was immunoSEQ multiplex PCR. The table has 15,000 to 20,000 clones, roughly two thirds seen once. The specimen comprised CD8+ T cells sorted from blood (inferred from file names), sampled from a patient given nivolumab and ipilimumab in sequence. These TCRs come from a human donor with melanoma. CDR3s include the opening cysteine and the closing phenylalanine or tryptophan. The D gene is left open where the match is weak. The size entry is marked missing in some rows and otherwise reads once, few, many or a size class.

V gene	clone size	D gene	J gene	CDR3 protein	CDR3 DNA
TRBV6-1	once	.	TRBJ1-1	CASSEDWHGGRGTEAFF	TGTGCCAGCAGTGAAGACTGGCATGGGGGAAGGGGGACTGAAGCTTTCTTT
TRBV5-5	.	TRBD1	TRBJ2-3	CASSLADRGLRDTQYF	TGTGCCAGCAGCTTGGCCGACAGGGGGCTAAGGGATACGCAGTATTTT
TRBV11-2	.	TRBD1	TRBJ2-7	CASSNFDRGFYEQYF	TGTGCCAGCAGCAATTTTGACAGGGGATTCTACGAGCAGTACTTC
TRBV7-9	.	.	TRBJ1-1	CASSLVGGDGTEAFF	TGTGCCAGCAGCTTAGTCGGGGGGGATGGCACTGAAGCTTTCTTT
TRBV11-2	.	.	TRBJ2-7	CASSFVSPRGEQYF	TGTGCCAGCAGCTTTGTATCCCCACGGGGCGAGCAGTACTTC
TRBV30	.	.	TRBJ2-4	CAWSVEGDIQYF	TGTGCCTGGAGTGTCGAAGGGGACATTCAGTACTTC
TRBV18	.	.	TRBJ2-7	CASSPDSSYEQYF	TGTGCCAGCTCACCAGACAGCTCCTACGAGCAGTACTTC
TRBV27	.	.	TRBJ2-1	CASSLNSNEQFF	TGTGCCAGCAGTTTAAACTCCAATGAGCAGTTCTTC
TRBV7-8	few	.	TRBJ2-1	CASSDLAHNEQFF	TGTGCCAGCAGCGATCTAGCGCACAATGAGCAGTTCTTC
TRBV6-5	.	TRBD1	TRBJ1-2	CASSYSGQVNYGYTF	TGTGCCAGCAGTTACTCCGGACAGGTTAACTATGGCTACACCTTC
TRBV19	.	.	TRBJ2-1	CASSIARAQFF	TGTGCCAGTAGTATCGCCAGGGCCCAGTTCTTC
TRBV4-3	.	TRBD1	TRBJ1-5	CASSYGQDSNQPQHF	TGCGCCAGCAGCTACGGACAGGATAGCAATCAGCCCCAGCATTTT
TRBV30	.	TRBD1	TRBJ1-1	CAGTGTGALEAFF	TGTGCCGGAACCGGGACAGGGGCGTTGGAAGCTTTCTTT
TRBV25-1	.	.	TRBJ1-1	CASSLSGEGNTEAFF	TGTGCCAGCAGCTTATCAGGGGAAGGGAACACTGAAGCTTTCTTT
TRBV6-5	.	TRBD1	TRBJ2-2	CASSWGQTGELFF	TGTGCCAGCAGTTGGGGACAGACCGGGGAGCTGTTTTTT
TRBV9	.	TRBD1	TRBJ1-2	CASSTNRDRAHYGYTF	TGTGCCAGCAGCACTAACCGGGACAGGGCCCACTATGGCTACACCTTC
TRBV4-1	.	.	TRBJ2-6	CASSQEKWRGANVLTF	TGCGCCAGCAGCCAGGAAAAATGGAGGGGTGCCAACGTCCTGACTTTC